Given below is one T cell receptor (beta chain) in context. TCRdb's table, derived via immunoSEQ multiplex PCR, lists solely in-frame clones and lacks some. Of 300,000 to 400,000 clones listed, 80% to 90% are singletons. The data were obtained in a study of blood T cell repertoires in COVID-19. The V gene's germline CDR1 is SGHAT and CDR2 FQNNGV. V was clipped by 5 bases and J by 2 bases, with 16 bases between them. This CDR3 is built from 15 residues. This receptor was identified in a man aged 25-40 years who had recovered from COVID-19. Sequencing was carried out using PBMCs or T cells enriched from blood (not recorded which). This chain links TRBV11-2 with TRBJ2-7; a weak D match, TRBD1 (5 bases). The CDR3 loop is CASSPTRDRAYEQYF. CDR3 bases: TGTGCCAGCAGCCCGACCAGGGATCGGGCCTACGAGCAGTACTTC.